This T cell receptor beta chain came from a study of T cells in Graves' hyperthyroidism and ophthalmopathy. Study-wide points: Most expanded thyroid clonotypes above 0.001 also appeared in blood.

This clonotype was detected only a few times. Its target is unknown. The CDR3 consists of 13 residues. V shed 7 bases and J shed 4 bases, with 13 bases lying between them. Thyroid ultrasound, orbital computed tomography, clinical symptoms, and serum thyroxine and TRAb underpinned diagnoses. Fresh 10 ml peripheral blood yielded PBMCs. Amplified regions were TCR beta CDR3 sequences from RNA transcripts. The primer set for the first-round RT-PCR of the TCR CDR3 was HTBI. Each CDR3 protein is one row after TCRdb ran MiXCR on the multiplex PCR reads. The sample includes hundreds of thousands of distinct CDR3 sequences, approximately 14% of them seen just once.

Sequenced input: blood. This sequence joins TRBV12-3 or TRBV12-4 and TRBJ1-1; possibly TRBD1 for D (5 bases). This clonotype was obtained from a woman aged 18 to 35 with Graves' hyperthyroidism. The CDR3 is CASTRDVGTEAFF. CDR3 in DNA: TGTGCCAGCACCCGGGACGTCGGCACTGAAGCTTTCTTT.